This TCR beta chain is from a study of T cells after yellow fever vaccination (dated by TCRdb to about 2019). Regarding the complete study: The SMART-Seq v4 Ultra Low Input RNA kit was used to prepare libraries from fractions with low cell numbers. Bulk TCR alpha and beta repertoires were sequenced longitudinally to track T-cell clones before and after primary and booster YFV17D yellow fever vaccination. Two healthy male donors, one aged 18 to 29 and one aged 30 to 40 years, were included in the cohort. Blood was collected at multiple timepoints before and after primary and secondary immunization, and bulk PBMC replicates and cell subsets were isolated.

Synthesis of TCR cDNA relied on 5'RACE template switching, a step that introduced a universal primer site along with unique molecular identifiers. Priming of cDNA synthesis was performed from both the TCR alpha and TCR beta constant segments. Two PCR steps were used to amplify libraries, with sample barcodes and sequencing adapters being added in the second step. Sequencing of libraries was done on Illumina HiSeq 2500 (2x100 bp) or NovaSeq (2x150 bp). The original methods were these. MIGEC handled demultiplexing of reads and collapsing into UMI consensus sequences, while MiXCR performed V(D)J alignment. Clonotypes responding to the vaccine were identified with edgeR on replicate PBMC samples, with the criteria of FDR below 0.01 and a log2 fold change above 5 up to day 15. Each bulk clonotype received a CD4 or CD8 identity based on whether the sequenced CD4 or CD8 repertoire contained that clonotype at higher abundance. TCRdb trimmed public reads at Q25 via fastp, called clones via MiXCR and kept in-frame beta chains. For every CDR3 protein sequence, its rows merge into one entry that carries the most common genes and DNA. These V and J calls originate from TCRdb's pipeline instead of the authors' own analysis. This sample gives a few hundred thousand distinct CDR3 sequences in total; about a sixth of them show up just once. In total, the top ten clones hold around a sixth of the sample.

This clonotype was seen repeatedly, ten times or more. It has no known antigen specificity. Base qualities are not at hand, and no much larger clone is one base apart. This specimen's treatment or condition label, per the study, means: live attenuated yellow fever vaccine strain. Two biological replicates of bulk PBMCs were collected at each blood-draw timepoint. PBMCs were isolated from peripheral blood using a standard Ficoll-Paque protocol. TriZol was used to extract RNA from bulk PBMCs, from CD4 and CD8 fractions, and from dextramer-positive and dextramer-negative fractions. Study-level results and caveats: Computational filtering was required because FACS-sorted repertoires could contain abundant contaminating clonotypes from the bulk population. Because the study included only a couple of donors, the extent to which the findings can be generalized is limited. Most clones expanded after primary vaccination (about 96% of CD4 and 88% of CD8) were re-detected after the booster, suggesting that broad memory maintenance occurred. A small fraction of clonotypes showed up in both the CD4 and CD8 compartments, probably as a result of convergent recombination. The secondary T-cell response was found to be weaker but faster than the primary response, with a peak reached on day 5 rather than on day 15.

Including cysteine and phenylalanine, the CDR3 has 13 amino acids. Of the read, only the CDR3 DNA is kept; its 39 bases are in frame from base 1. Trimming at the junction amounts to 0 bases on V and 3 bases on J, and the germline ends lie 6 bases apart. In the germline V gene (reference sequence), CDR1 corresponds to SGHNT and CDR2 to YYREEE. The V gene is TRBV5-4 and the J gene is TRBJ2-5; the D gene remains uncertain. The sequence was obtained from a young man who received the YFV17D yellow fever vaccine. The sequencing here drew on PBMCs, taken 5 to 6 days after the first yellow fever vaccination. The CDR3 here reads CASSLAKKETQYF. In nucleotides, the sequence is TGTGCCAGCAGCTTGGCCAAAAAAGAGACCCAGTACTTC.